This T cell receptor (beta chain) was recovered during a study of long-term antiretroviral therapy in people with HIV. Study-wide findings and caveats: Transplant-donor-level diversity was not reached after ART, though diversity increased.

Sequencing relied on immunoSEQ assay v3.0, run at survey level. Repertoires were generated with immunoSEQ multiplex PCR, while TCRdb's copy carries only in-frame clones and drops some. The repertoire holds 20,000 to 25,000 clones, about 82% seen once, with roughly 4.3% in the top ten. Clinicians in the United States treated all participants with HIV. This CDR3 has 16 amino acids. CDR1 ENHRY and CDR2 SYGVKD come from the germline V gene. Deletions cut 7 bases from V and 2 bases from J, with 18 bases between. As regards this clone: Its antigen is unknown.

The sample consisted of unsorted PBMCs, taken about 4 years after starting antiretroviral therapy. This receptor was obtained from a man between 18 and 35 years old with HIV. The rearrangement uses TRBV10-3 and TRBJ1-5; the D is unclear. CDR3 sequence (DNA): TGTGCCATCAACCGGCGGTCGGATATCGGCAATCAGCCCCAGCATTTT. Protein: CAINRRSDIGNQPQHF.